One and the same sample provided the 27 T cell receptor beta chains below, sequenced in a study of T cell responses to AZD1222 COVID-19 vaccine. Clones were read by immunoSEQ multiplex PCR, and TCRdb kept only the in-frame ones, dropping some. Of 120,000 to 150,000 clones listed, approximately 88% are singletons. The sequences come from peripheral blood, collected on day 0 of AZD1222 vaccination. These receptors were collected from an adult in good health.

This rearrangement joins TRBV5-4 to TRBJ2-3; the D gene is possibly TRBD1 (5 bases). This CDR3 spans 15 amino acids. The V end was cut by 0 bases, the J end by 1 base, with 9 bases between. The germline CDR1 and CDR2 sequences are SGHNT and YYREEE (reference sequence). CDR3: CASSLGTPRTDTQYF. The CDR3 nucleotides read TGTGCCAGCAGCTTGGGGACACCCCGCACAGATACGCAGTATTTT.

The chain carries TRBV28 and TRBJ1-5; D is unresolved. The V gene's germline CDR1 is MDHEN and CDR2 SYDVKM. The CDR3 sequence is 13 residues long. V was clipped by 7 bases and J by 3 bases, with 10 bases between them. DNA of the CDR3: TGTGCCAGCACCAACGGTTACAATCAGCCCCAGCATTTT. Amino acid sequence: CASTNGYNQPQHF.

This clone was counted between two and nine times. This chain uses TRBV7-9 with TRBJ1-4; 9 nucleotides align to TRBD1. Germline CDR1 reads SEHNR; CDR2 reads FQNEAQ (reference sequence). The CDR3 totals 14 residues. J was trimmed by 8 bases and V by 5 bases; bases with no gene match: 6. CDR3 sequence reads: CASSPGTGQEKLFF. CDR3 DNA sequence: TGTGCCAGCAGCCCCGGGACAGGGCAGGAAAAACTGTTTTTT.

The chain couples TRBV27 to TRBJ1-2, with D unresolved. The CDR3 covers 16 residues. The V gene lost 5 bases and the J gene lost 4 bases, with 20 bases spanning the gap. The V gene's germline CDR1 is MNHEY and CDR2 SMNVEV (reference sequence). CDR3 coding DNA: TGTGCCAGCAGTCCCTCCTCGTTCGCCGGGATCTATGGCTACACCTTC. This codes for CASSPSSFAGIYGYTF.

This clone was detected once. The rearrangement joins TRBV19 to TRBJ2-2, with TRBD1 matching 8 bases. Germline V gene sequence: CDR1 LNHDA, CDR2 SQIVND (reference sequence). The CDR3 covers 14 residues. The J segment lost 6 bases and the V segment lost 8 bases, leaving 8 bases of the junction unmatched. The CDR3 here is CASRTGWGSGELFF. The CDR3 DNA follows: TGTGCCAGTCGGACAGGGTGGGGATCCGGGGAGCTGTTTTTT.

The rearrangement links TRBV9 to TRBJ2-3; D not resolved. The CDR3 length is 16 residues. V lost 0 bases to trimming and J lost 4 bases, with 15 bases between them. From germline, CDR1 is SGDLS and CDR2 YYNGEE. The CDR3 DNA follows: TGTGCCAGCAGCGTAGCGGCACCCCCCGGCCCAGATACGCAGTATTTT. This translates into CASSVAAPPGPDTQYF.

The chain couples TRBV9 to TRBJ2-6, with 9 bases lining up with TRBD1. CDR3 length: 18 amino acids. V shed 3 bases and J 0 bases; nucleotides not matched to a gene: 7. Per the germline V gene, CDR1 is SGDLS and CDR2 is YYNGEE. The chain's CDR3 is CASSDGTGTDSGANVLTF. CDR3 sequence (DNA): TGTGCCAGCAGCGACGGGACAGGGACTGACTCTGGGGCCAACGTCCTGACTTTC.

Comment on this clone: This sample also contains other DNA sequences that code for the same CDR3. V usage is TRBV10-3 and J usage is TRBJ1-1, with D perhaps matching TRBD1 (6 bases). Trimming cost V 0 bases and J 4 bases, with 6 bases left between them. The length of the CDR3 is 13 residues. Germline CDR1 reads ENHRY; CDR2 reads SYGVKD. The CDR3 region is CAISESGGTEAFF. As DNA, the CDR3 is TGTGCCATCAGTGAGTCAGGGGGCACTGAAGCTTTCTTT.

The chain joins TRBV7-3 to TRBJ2-1, with 9 bases aligning to TRBD2. Looked up from germline, CDR1 is SGHTA and CDR2 is FQGTGA. This CDR3 has 14 amino acids. V was pared by 3 bases and J by 9 bases, with 6 bases of the junction left unmatched. CDR3 protein: CASSLGLAGSEQFF. The CDR3 nucleotides read TGTGCCAGCAGCTTGGGACTAGCTGGGAGTGAGCAGTTCTTC. Drawing the rest from reference TRBV7-3 and TRBJ2-1, the complete variable domain is GAGVSQTPSNKVTEKGKYVELRCDPISGHTALYWYRQSLGQGPEFLIYFQGTGAADDSGLPNDRFFAVRPEGSVSTLKIQRTERGDSAVYLCASSLGLAGSEQFFGPGTRLTVL.

Here the CDR3 DNA reads TGCGCCAGCAGCCTAGGGGGGGGACCTGGAAACACCATATATTTT. It encodes CASSLGGGPGNTIYF. This sequence joins TRBV4-3 and TRBJ1-3, with D perhaps matching TRBD1 (6 bases). Between the trimmed V and J ends, which lost 4 bases and 2 bases, there was a span of 12 bases. CDR3 size: 15 residues. In germline, CDR1 is LGHNA, CDR2 YSLEER.

The chain recombines TRBV5-8 with TRBJ1-3; D call uncertain. Trimming stripped 0 bases from V and 4 bases from J, with 14 bases between. The germline V gene encodes CDR1 SGHTS and CDR2 YDEGEE. The CDR3 sequence is 16 residues long. Here the CDR3 reads CASSLAPGQEGNTIYF. CDR3 nucleotide sequence: TGTGCCAGCAGCTTGGCTCCGGGCCAGGAGGGAAACACCATATATTTT.

The V call is TRBV28, the J call TRBJ1-1, with 10 positions matching TRBD1. The germline V gene encodes CDR1 MDHEN and CDR2 SYDVKM. This CDR3 contains 14 residues. The trim removed 6 bases at V and 3 bases at J, leaving 4 bases unmatched. CDR3 amino acids: CASRTGGWDTEAFF. The CDR3 DNA reads TGTGCCAGCAGGACAGGGGGCTGGGACACTGAAGCTTTCTTT.

V is TRBV29-1 and J is TRBJ1-2, with unresolved D. V gave up 1 base and J gave up 2 bases, with 11 bases separating them. The CDR3 is 14 residues long. Germline-derived CDR1 and CDR2 are SQVTM and ANQGSEA. The CDR3 DNA follows: TGCAGCGTTGAAGGTGGCAGTTGGAACTATGGCTACACCTTC. Translating it yields CSVEGGSWNYGYTF.

The chain recombines TRBV11-3 with TRBJ2-1; D ambiguous. CDR1 is SGHNT and CDR2 is YENEEA in the germline V gene. The CDR3 totals 16 residues. Trimming shortened V by 4 bases and J by 2 bases, and 15 bases separated the two germline ends. The CDR3 sequence: CASSSNTRSTYNEQFF. In DNA, the CDR3 is TGTGCCAGCAGCTCGAACACCCGATCGACCTACAATGAGCAGTTCTTC.

The chain links TRBV2 to TRBJ1-1; D gene ambiguous. CDR3 size: 14 residues. CDR1 SNHLY and CDR2 FYNNEI come from the germline V gene. V lost 5 bases to trimming and J lost 5 bases, with 15 bases between them. CDR3 sequence reads: CASSPSIPGTEAFF. CDR3 bases: TGTGCCAGCAGTCCCTCCATCCCCGGGACTGAAGCTTTCTTT.

The rearrangement uses TRBV6-5 and TRBJ1-2; maybe TRBD1 (6 bases). CDR1 and CDR2 from the germline V gene are MNHEY and SVGAGI. V was cut by 6 bases and J by 8 bases, with 22 bases left in between. The CDR3 has 15 amino acids. The CDR3 region has the DNA TGTGCCAGCAGAATTTTACCGGCAGGGGCTGGGGGCTACACCTTC. Protein: CASRILPAGAGGYTF.

The chain uses TRBV5-6 and TRBJ2-2; no firm D call. The CDR3 has 14 amino acids. V shed 2 bases and J shed 4 bases, with 9 bases lying between them. Germline assignment: CDR1 SGHDT and CDR2 YYEEEE. In DNA, the CDR3 is TGTGCCAGCAGCTTTGGGGTTGGCACCGGGGAGCTGTTTTTT. This codes for CASSFGVGTGELFF.

The rearrangement joins TRBV4-3 to TRBJ2-1; D is possibly TRBD1 (6 bases). CDR3 size: 13 residues. Trimming took off 1 base at V and 8 bases at J, with 9 bases between the two ends. Germline V gene lookup returns CDR1 LGHNA and CDR2 YSLEER. The CDR3 reads CASSQGTEDEQFF. The CDR3 DNA is TGCGCCAGCAGCCAAGGGACAGAAGATGAGCAGTTCTTC.

The CDR3 here is CASSKSGARNTEAFF. CDR3 DNA sequence: TGTGCCAGCAGCAAATCAGGGGCGAGGAACACTGAAGCTTTCTTT. The V gene is TRBV7-2, the J gene TRBJ1-1; TRBD1 might be the D (6 bases). CDR3 length: 15 amino acids. Germline values: CDR1 SGHTA, CDR2 FQGNSA. The germline V and J ends were trimmed by 5 bases and 1 base, with 14 bases remaining between them.

The rearrangement joins TRBV9 to TRBJ1-2; no reliable D call. In germline, CDR1 is SGDLS, CDR2 YYNGEE. This CDR3 has 13 residues. Trimming cost V 4 bases and J 4 bases, with 11 bases left between them. CDR3: CASSPQDSYGYTF. Written as DNA, the CDR3 is TGTGCCAGCAGCCCTCAGGATTCCTATGGCTACACCTTC.

The rearrangement links TRBV27 to TRBJ2-5; D perhaps matches TRBD1 (6 bases). Germline loops: CDR1 MNHEY, CDR2 SMNVEV (reference sequence). This CDR3 has 14 residues. Deletions cut 0 bases from V and 4 bases from J, with 9 bases between. CDR3 DNA sequence: TGTGCCAGCAGTTTATCGCCCAGGGGAGAGACCCAGTACTTC. Translated: CASSLSPRGETQYF.

V usage is TRBV15 and J usage is TRBJ1-5; D ambiguous. V was clipped by 0 bases and J by 1 base, with 7 bases between them. There are 15 residues in the CDR3. CDR1 is LNHNV, CDR2 YYDKDF, per germline (reference sequence). Here the CDR3 reads CATSRDAVSNQPQHF. CDR3 sequence (DNA): TGTGCCACCAGCAGAGATGCCGTAAGCAATCAGCCCCAGCATTTT.

Turning to this clone: This specimen includes other DNA sequences encoding the same CDR3. The chain combines TRBV7-2 with TRBJ2-3; no firm D call. The CDR3 loop spans 12 amino acids. Trimming pared 1 base from V and 6 bases from J, leaving 5 bases between. Germline V lookup: CDR1 SGHTA, CDR2 FQGNSA. This chain's CDR3 is CASSLVRDTQYF. DNA of the CDR3: TGTGCCAGCAGCTTAGTAAGGGATACGCAGTATTTT.

V is TRBV7-2 and J is TRBJ1-3; D gene unclear. The CDR3 covers 14 residues. V lost 0 bases and J lost 0, with 3 bases in between. Germline CDR1 and CDR2: SGHTA and FQGNSA. The CDR3, as DNA: TGTGCCAGCAGCTTAGCCAGCTCTGGAAACACCATATATTTT. It encodes CASSLASSGNTIYF.

V gene TRBV19 combines with J gene TRBJ1-1; 9 bases map to TRBD1. Germline V gene sequence: CDR1 LNHDA, CDR2 SQIVND (reference sequence). V lost 6 bases and J lost 3; bases outside the gene matches: 2. The CDR3 is 13 residues long. The CDR3 coding sequence is TGTGCCAGTAGGGGGGACAGGGACACTGAAGCTTTCTTT. Translating it yields CASRGDRDTEAFF.

The chain's CDR3 is CAWSVQENTEAFF. As DNA, the CDR3 is TGTGCCTGGAGTGTACAGGAGAACACTGAAGCTTTCTTT. This rearrangement joins TRBV30 to TRBJ1-1, with a weak D call TRBD1 (5 bases). The germline CDR1 and CDR2 sequences are GTSNPN and SVGIG (reference sequence). The CDR3 extends over 13 amino acids. V was pared by 0 bases and J by 1 base, with 6 bases between.

This chain joins TRBV6-5 and TRBJ2-7; the match to TRBD1 covers 9 bases. This CDR3 has 15 amino acids. CDR1 and CDR2 (germline): MNHEY, SVGAGI. The V gene end was trimmed by 2 bases and the J gene end by 5 bases; junction bases not matched to a gene: 7. The CDR3 is CASSYETGGSNEQYF. The CDR3 bases are TGTGCCAGCAGTTACGAGACAGGGGGGTCAAACGAGCAGTACTTC.